This T cell receptor (beta chain) is from a study of T cell responses to AZD1222 COVID-19 vaccine. Method: immunoSEQ multiplex PCR; TCRdb's copy keeps in-frame clones and lacks some. The sample has around 180,000 clones, 80% to 90% seen once. This clone came up a few times. The antigen remains undetermined. The germline V gene has CDR1 SGHRS and CDR2 YFSETQ. The V end was cut by 0 bases, the J end by 4 bases, with 5 bases between. The CDR3 is 14 amino acids. Study outcomes and limitations: Repertoire samples came only from after the peak T cell response.

The TCR originated in an adult in good health. The chain links TRBV5-1 to TRBJ1-6, with no clear D. Sequencing was performed on peripheral blood, taken on day 0 of MenACWY control vaccination. The CDR3 DNA reads as TGCGCCAGCAGCTTGGACACTTATAATTCACCCCTCCACTTT. This sequence encodes CASSLDTYNSPLHF.